This T cell receptor (beta chain) was identified during a study of OX40 agonist ivuxolimab in advanced cancers. Study-wide results and caveats: Specificity for antigen went undetermined in the expanded peripheral T cells.

In germline, CDR1 is MNHEY, CDR2 SMNVEV (reference sequence). There are 13 residues in the CDR3. V trimming: 3 bases; J trimming: 5 bases; junction bases outside the gene matches: 4. About this clone itself: Its antigen is not identified.

Produced via immunoSEQ multiplex PCR; TCRdb's table is partial and in-frame only. This sample yields approximately 24,000 clones, of which around three quarters are seen a single time; 13% to 15% belongs to the top ten. The chain combines TRBV27 with TRBJ2-7; TRBD1 matches at 7 bases. The sequence came from an adult with an advanced solid tumor such as melanoma, head and neck, liver or kidney cancer. The sample here was CD4+ or CD8+ T cells sorted from blood, taken in a trial of the OX40 agonist ivuxolimab. In nucleotides, the CDR3 is TGTGCCAGCAGTTTGGGCAGGGGGAACGAGCAGTACTTC. It translates to CASSLGRGNEQYF.